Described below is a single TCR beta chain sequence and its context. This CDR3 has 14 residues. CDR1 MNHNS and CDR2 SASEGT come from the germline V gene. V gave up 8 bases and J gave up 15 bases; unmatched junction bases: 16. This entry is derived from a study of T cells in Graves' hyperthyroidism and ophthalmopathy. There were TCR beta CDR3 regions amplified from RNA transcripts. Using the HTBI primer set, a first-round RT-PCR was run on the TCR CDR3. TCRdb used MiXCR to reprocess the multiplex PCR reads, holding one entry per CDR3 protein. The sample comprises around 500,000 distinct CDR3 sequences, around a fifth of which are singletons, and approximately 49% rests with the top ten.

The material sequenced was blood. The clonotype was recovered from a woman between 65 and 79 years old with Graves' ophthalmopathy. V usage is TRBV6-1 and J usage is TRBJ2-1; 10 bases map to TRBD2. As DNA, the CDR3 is TGTGCCAGCGGCGAAGCGGGAGGGTTCCTACCCGGGTTCTTC. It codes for CASGEAGGFLPGFF.